This entry features one T cell receptor beta chain sequence. This record belongs to a study of shared clonotypes between healthy human individuals. Investigators spread the genomic DNA of each subset evenly over several immunoSEQ plates. Generated by immunoSEQ multiplex PCR, the TCRdb table keeps only in-frame clones and is missing some. The sample includes 650,000 to 750,000 clones, roughly 70% of them seen just once. Germline assignment: CDR1 SGHRS and CDR2 YFSETQ. Trimming left V 5 bases short and J 3 bases short, with 14 bases between. The CDR3 contains 14 residues. The TCR sequence derives from a woman aged 25 to 39 in good health. Material: memory CD4+ T cells sorted from blood. Sample subset: CD45RA-negative fraction. The V call is TRBV5-1, the J call TRBJ1-1; a weak D match, TRBD1 (5 bases). The CDR3, as DNA: TGCGCCAGCAGGGGGGGTTTCATTGACACTGAAGCTTTCTTT. Residues: CASRGGFIDTEAFF.